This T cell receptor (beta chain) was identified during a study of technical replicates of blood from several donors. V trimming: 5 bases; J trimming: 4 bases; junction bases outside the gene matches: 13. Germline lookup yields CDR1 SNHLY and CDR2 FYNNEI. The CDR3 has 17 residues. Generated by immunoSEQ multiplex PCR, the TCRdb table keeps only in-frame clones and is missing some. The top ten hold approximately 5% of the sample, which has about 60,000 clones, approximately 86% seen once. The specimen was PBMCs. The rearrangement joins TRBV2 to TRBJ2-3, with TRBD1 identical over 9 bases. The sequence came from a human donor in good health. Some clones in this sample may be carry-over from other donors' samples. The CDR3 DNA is TGTGCCAGCAGTTGGTCCTCCAGGACAGGGGTGTCAGATACGCAGTATTTT. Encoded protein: CASSWSSRTGVSDTQYF.